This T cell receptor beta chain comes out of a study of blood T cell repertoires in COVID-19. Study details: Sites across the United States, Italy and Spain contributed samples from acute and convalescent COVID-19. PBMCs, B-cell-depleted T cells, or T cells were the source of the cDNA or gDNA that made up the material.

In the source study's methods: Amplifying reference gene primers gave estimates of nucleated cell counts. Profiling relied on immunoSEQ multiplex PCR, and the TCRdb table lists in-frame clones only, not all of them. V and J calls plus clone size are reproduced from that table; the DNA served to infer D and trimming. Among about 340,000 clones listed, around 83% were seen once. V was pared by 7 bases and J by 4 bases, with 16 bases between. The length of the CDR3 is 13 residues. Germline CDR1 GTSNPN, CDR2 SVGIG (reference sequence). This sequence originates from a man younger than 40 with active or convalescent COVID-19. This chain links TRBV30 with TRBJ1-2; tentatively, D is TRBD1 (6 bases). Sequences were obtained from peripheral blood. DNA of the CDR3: TGTGCCTACCGGACAGAAGCCGGCTATGGCTACACCTTC. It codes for CAYRTEAGYGYTF.